The 18 T cell receptor beta chains below come from one sample, sequenced in a study of T cells after posttransplantation cyclophosphamide. The protocol was immunoSEQ multiplex PCR, while the TCRdb copy is restricted to in-frame clones and leaves out a portion. The profile shows 2,500 to 3,500 clones, about three fifths of them singletons. Busulfan-fludarabine conditioning, marrow transplant, and cyclophosphamide on days +3 and +4 were administered. The starting material was PBMCs, obtained 30 days after allogeneic stem cell transplant with posttransplant cyclophosphamide. These receptors were obtained from a male patient aged 60 to 75 who received an allogeneic stem cell transplant from a related donor and was CMV-positive. A subset of T cells may come from the graft donor.

The chain combines TRBV13 with TRBJ1-1; TRBD1 matches at 7 bases. The trim removed 5 bases at V and 5 bases at J, leaving 5 bases unmatched. Germline CDR1 reads PRHDT; CDR2 reads FYEKMQ (reference sequence). The CDR3 covers 13 residues. CDR3 bases: TGTGCCAGCAGCACAGGGGCGAGAACTGAAGCTTTCTTT. It translates to CASSTGARTEAFF.

The chain couples TRBV27 to TRBJ1-4; 7 bases are a match to TRBD1. The germline gives CDR1 MNHEY, CDR2 SMNVEV (reference sequence). V lost 7 bases to trimming and J lost 0 bases; unmatched junction nucleotides: 14. The CDR3 loop spans 18 amino acids. CDR3 amino acids: CASKSLRRGLATNEKLFF. In DNA, the CDR3 is TGTGCCAGCAAATCCCTCAGAAGGGGGCTTGCAACTAATGAAAAACTGTTTTTT.

This rearrangement joins TRBV6-6 to TRBJ1-6, with a tentative D call TRBD1 (6 bases). V was clipped by 5 bases and J by 10 bases, with 15 bases between them. CDR3 length equals 14 residues. Germline CDR1 is MNHNY and CDR2 is SVGAGI (reference sequence). For the CDR3, the DNA is TGTGCCAGCAGTACTTCAGGGGAACGGTCACCCCTCCACTTT. Translation: CASSTSGERSPLHF.

This chain links TRBV30 with TRBJ1-5; 7 bases fit TRBD1. V lost 3 bases to trimming and J lost 5 bases; unmatched junction nucleotides: 7. CDR1 and CDR2 (germline): GTSNPN, SVGIG (reference sequence). The CDR3 is 14 amino acids. CDR3 sequence: CAWRATGNYQPQHF. In DNA, the CDR3 is TGTGCCTGGAGGGCGACAGGGAACTATCAGCCCCAGCATTTT.

The rearrangement links TRBV11-2 to TRBJ1-2, with D unresolved. Trimming took 3 bases from V and 4 from J, leaving 6 bases between them. CDR1 is SGHAT and CDR2 is FQNNGV in the germline V gene. This CDR3 region has 12 residues. This CDR3 reads CASSFRSYGYTF. The CDR3 bases are TGTGCCAGCAGCTTCCGTTCCTATGGCTACACCTTC.

This chain connects TRBV6-6 to TRBJ2-7, with D possibly TRBD2 on 6 matching bases. Looked up from germline, CDR1 is MNHNY and CDR2 is SVGAGI (reference sequence). V dropped 0 bases and J dropped 1 base, with 10 bases sitting between them. This CDR3 has 15 residues. The DNA of the CDR3 is TGTGCCAGCAGTTACTCTCGGGCGGGATCCTACGAGCAGTACTTC. Amino acids: CASSYSRAGSYEQYF.

The chain uses TRBV29-1 and TRBJ2-7; TRBD1 matches 7 bases. Trimming cost V 2 bases and J 2 bases; bases outside gene matches: 9. The CDR3 extends over 15 amino acids. Germline V CDR1 and CDR2: SQVTM, ANQGSEA. CDR3 in DNA: TGCAGCGTTGAATCCCTCGACAGGGAGCCCTACGAGCAGTACTTC. It yields the protein CSVESLDREPYEQYF.

This clone was seen a few times. The chain joins TRBV10-3 to TRBJ1-2; D unclear. V dropped 6 bases and J dropped 4 bases, with 12 bases sitting between them. The germline V gene encodes CDR1 ENHRY and CDR2 SYGVKD. This CDR3 has 13 residues. In DNA, the CDR3 is TGTGCCATCAGCCAGACATTCGGCTATGGCTACACCTTC. As protein: CAISQTFGYGYTF.

The V and J genes are TRBV5-1 and TRBJ2-3; 7 bases align to TRBD2. The CDR3 contains 16 residues. The V gene's germline CDR1 is SGHRS and CDR2 YFSETQ. The V gene end was trimmed by 5 bases and the J gene end by 0 bases; junction bases not matched to a gene: 9. CDR3 sequence reads: CASSSQRGYSTDTQYF. The CDR3 DNA follows: TGCGCCAGCAGTTCTCAGCGGGGCTATAGCACAGATACGCAGTATTTT.

CDR3 region: CASGRDRGSWTEAFF. The CDR3 DNA is TGTGCCAGCGGCCGGGACAGGGGATCCTGGACTGAAGCTTTCTTT. V gene TRBV7-9 combines with J gene TRBJ1-1; 10 bases align to TRBD1. This CDR3 comprises 15 residues. Germline-derived CDR1 and CDR2 are SEHNR and FQNEAQ (reference sequence). J gave up 5 bases and V 8 bases, and 11 bases lay outside the gene matches.

The V and J genes are TRBV19 and TRBJ2-1; 11 nucleotides line up with TRBD2. The CDR3 sequence is 14 residues long. V lost 5 bases and J lost 10; bases outside the gene matches: 7. Germline assignment: CDR1 LNHDA and CDR2 SQIVND (reference sequence). CDR3 nucleotide sequence: TGTGCCAGTAGTCGGTTAGCGGGAGGGTGGGAGCAGTTCTTC. This encodes CASSRLAGGWEQFF.

The DNA of the CDR3 is TGTGCCAGTAGTATGGGGAGCGGGGGGGCGTTGGAGACCCAGTACTTC. It yields the protein CASSMGSGGALETQYF. V usage is TRBV19 and J usage is TRBJ2-5, with TRBD2 identical over 10 bases. Looked up from germline, CDR1 is LNHDA and CDR2 is SQIVND (reference sequence). The CDR3 extends over 16 amino acids. Trimming cost V 3 bases and J 5 bases; bases outside gene matches: 9.

This chain joins TRBV7-2 and TRBJ2-4; 9 bases match TRBD1. Germline-derived CDR1 and CDR2 are SGHTA and FQGNSA. This CDR3 has 13 amino acids. With 3 bases clipped from V and 7 bases from J, the junction kept 1 base outside the gene matches. As DNA, the CDR3 is TGTGCCAGCAGCTTCGGACAGGGGAACATTCAGTACTTC. Its protein product is CASSFGQGNIQYF.

This clone was recorded a few times. This rearrangement joins TRBV5-1 to TRBJ2-1, with TRBD2 identical over 11 bases. V trimming: 1 base; J trimming: 8 bases; junction bases outside the gene matches: 8. The CDR3 contains 16 residues. Looked up from germline, CDR1 is SGHRS and CDR2 is YFSETQ. The CDR3 sequence is CASSLSSSGRAHEQFF. In DNA, the CDR3 is TGCGCCAGCAGCTTGAGTAGTAGCGGGAGGGCCCATGAGCAGTTCTTC.

The chain uses TRBV28 and TRBJ2-5; 9 bases fit TRBD1. The J call may be wrong; the DNA end is better matched by TRBJ2-7. The CDR3 totals 16 residues. In germline, CDR1 is MDHEN, CDR2 SYDVKM. DNA for the CDR3: TGTGCCAGCAGTCACCCCCCGGGACAGGGAACCTACGAGCAGTACTTC. Translated: CASSHPPGQGTYEQYF.

CDR3 DNA: TGTGCCATCAATCGGGGGCCGGGACTAGTAAACAATGAGCAGTTCTTC. Translated: CAINRGPGLVNNEQFF. J is TRBJ2-1 and V is TRBV10-3; TRBD2 aligns across 8 bases. After removal of 7 bases from V and 5 bases from J, the junction contained 13 bases not matched to a gene. The CDR3 is made up of 16 amino acids. The germline gives CDR1 ENHRY, CDR2 SYGVKD.

The chain joins TRBV4-2 to TRBJ1-3; the D gene is possibly TRBD1 (5 bases). CDR1 is LGHNA and CDR2 is YNFKEQ in the germline V gene. With 4 bases removed from V and 2 bases from J, the gap between germline ends came to 18 bases. The CDR3 loop spans 17 amino acids. The CDR3 reads CASSPGLRGRTGNTIYF. The CDR3 bases are TGTGCCAGCAGCCCAGGCTTGCGGGGGAGGACTGGAAACACCATATATTTT.

The chain has TRBV4-3 and TRBJ1-3; 7 bases fit TRBD1. J lost 6 bases, V lost 4 bases, and 3 bases had no gene match. Germline CDR1 LGHNA, CDR2 YSLEER. The CDR3 sequence is 13 residues long. The CDR3: CASSRDRENTIYF. The CDR3 DNA is TGCGCCAGCAGCCGAGACAGGGAAAACACCATATATTTT.